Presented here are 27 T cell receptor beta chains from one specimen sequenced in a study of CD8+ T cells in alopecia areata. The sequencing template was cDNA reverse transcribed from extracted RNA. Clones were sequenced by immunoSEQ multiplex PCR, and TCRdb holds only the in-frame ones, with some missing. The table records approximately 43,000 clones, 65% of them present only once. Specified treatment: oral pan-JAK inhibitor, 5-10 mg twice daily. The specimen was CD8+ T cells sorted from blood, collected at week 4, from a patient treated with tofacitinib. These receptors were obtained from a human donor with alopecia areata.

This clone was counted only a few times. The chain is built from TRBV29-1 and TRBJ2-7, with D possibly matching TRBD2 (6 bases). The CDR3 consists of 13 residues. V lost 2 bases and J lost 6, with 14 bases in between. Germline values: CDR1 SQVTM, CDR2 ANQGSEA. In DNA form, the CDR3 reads TGCAGCGTTGAATGGGGGGACTTACGCGAGCAGTACTTC. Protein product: CSVEWGDLREQYF.

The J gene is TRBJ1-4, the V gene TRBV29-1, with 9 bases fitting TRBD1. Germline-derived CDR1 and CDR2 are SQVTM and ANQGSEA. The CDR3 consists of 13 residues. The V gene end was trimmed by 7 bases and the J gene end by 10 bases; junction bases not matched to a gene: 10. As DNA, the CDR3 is TGCAGCGCAGAATTGGGACAGGGCGGAAAACTGTTTTTT. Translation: CSAELGQGGKLFF.

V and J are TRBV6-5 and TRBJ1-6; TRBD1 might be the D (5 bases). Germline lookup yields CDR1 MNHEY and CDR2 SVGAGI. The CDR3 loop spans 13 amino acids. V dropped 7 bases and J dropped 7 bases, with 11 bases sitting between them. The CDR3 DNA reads TGTGCCAGCATCCCAGGGACGAATTCACCCCTCCACTTT. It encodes CASIPGTNSPLHF.

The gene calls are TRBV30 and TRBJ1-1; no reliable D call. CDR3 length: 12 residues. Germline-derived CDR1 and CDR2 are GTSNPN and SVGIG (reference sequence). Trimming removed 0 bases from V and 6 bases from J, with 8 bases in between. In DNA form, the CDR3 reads TGTGCCTGGAGTGTCTTAAGAGCTGAAGCTTTCTTT. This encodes CAWSVLRAEAFF.

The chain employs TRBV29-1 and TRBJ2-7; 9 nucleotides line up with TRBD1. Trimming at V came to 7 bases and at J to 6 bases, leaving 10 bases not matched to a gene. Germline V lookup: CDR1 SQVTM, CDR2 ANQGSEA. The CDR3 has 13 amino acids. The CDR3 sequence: CSAPGTGTGEQYF. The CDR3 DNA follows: TGCAGCGCTCCCGGGACAGGGACCGGCGAGCAGTACTTC.

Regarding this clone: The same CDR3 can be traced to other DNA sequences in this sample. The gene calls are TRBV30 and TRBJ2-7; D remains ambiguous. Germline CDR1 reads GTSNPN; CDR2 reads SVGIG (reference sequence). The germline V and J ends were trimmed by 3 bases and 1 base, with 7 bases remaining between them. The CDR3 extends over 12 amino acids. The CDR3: CAWSPGSYEQYF. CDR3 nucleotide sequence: TGTGCCTGGAGCCCAGGTTCCTACGAGCAGTACTTC.

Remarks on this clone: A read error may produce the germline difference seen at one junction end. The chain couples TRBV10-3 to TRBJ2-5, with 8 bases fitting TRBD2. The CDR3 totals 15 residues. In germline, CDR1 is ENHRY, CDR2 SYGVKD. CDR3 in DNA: TGTGCCAGCAGTGATGCCAGCGGGGGTCAAGAGACCCAGTACTTC. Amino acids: CASSDASGGQETQYF.

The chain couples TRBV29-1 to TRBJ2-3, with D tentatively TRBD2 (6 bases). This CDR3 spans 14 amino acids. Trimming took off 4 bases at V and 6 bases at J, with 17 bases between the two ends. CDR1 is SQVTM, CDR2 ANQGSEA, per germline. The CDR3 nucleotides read TGCAGCGTTGTGGGGCTGTCGGGGGACGATACGCAGTATTTT. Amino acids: CSVVGLSGDDTQYF.

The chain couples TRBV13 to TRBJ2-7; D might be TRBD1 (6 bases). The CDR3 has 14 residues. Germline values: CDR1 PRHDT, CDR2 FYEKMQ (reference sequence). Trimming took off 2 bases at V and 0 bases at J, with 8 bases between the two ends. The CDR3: CASSLRDTSYEQYF. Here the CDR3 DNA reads TGTGCCAGCAGCTTAAGGGACACCTCCTACGAGCAGTACTTC.

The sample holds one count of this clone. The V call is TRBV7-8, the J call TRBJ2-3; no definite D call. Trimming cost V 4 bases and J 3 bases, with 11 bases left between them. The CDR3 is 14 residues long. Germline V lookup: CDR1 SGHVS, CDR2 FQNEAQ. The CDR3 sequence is CASSSATRTDTQYF. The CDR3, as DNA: TGTGCCAGCAGCTCTGCGACGCGGACAGATACGCAGTATTTT.

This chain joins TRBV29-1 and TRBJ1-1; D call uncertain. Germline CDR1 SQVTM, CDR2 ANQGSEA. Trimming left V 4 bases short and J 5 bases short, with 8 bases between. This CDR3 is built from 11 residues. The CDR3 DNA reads TGCAGCGTTGTAACGGGTACTGAAGCTTTCTTT. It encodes CSVVTGTEAFF.

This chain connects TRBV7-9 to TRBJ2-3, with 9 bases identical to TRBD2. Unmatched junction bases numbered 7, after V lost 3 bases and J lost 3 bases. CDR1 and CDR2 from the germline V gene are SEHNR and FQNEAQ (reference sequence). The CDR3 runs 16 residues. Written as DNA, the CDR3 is TGTGCCAGCAGCTTGGTAGCGGGGGACGGAACAGATACGCAGTATTTT. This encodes CASSLVAGDGTDTQYF. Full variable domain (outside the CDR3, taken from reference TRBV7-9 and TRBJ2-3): DTGVSQNPRHKITKRGQNVTFRCDPISEHNRLYWYRQTLGQGPEFLTYFQNEAQLEKSRLLSDRFSAERPKGSFSTLEIQRTEQGDSAMYLCASSLVAGDGTDTQYFGPGTRLTVL.

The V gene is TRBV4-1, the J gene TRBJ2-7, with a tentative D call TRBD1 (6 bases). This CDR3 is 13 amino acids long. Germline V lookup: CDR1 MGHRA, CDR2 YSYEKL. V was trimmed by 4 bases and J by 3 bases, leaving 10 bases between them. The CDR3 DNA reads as TGCGCCAGCAGCCCATGGACAGACTACGAGCAGTACTTC. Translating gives CASSPWTDYEQYF.

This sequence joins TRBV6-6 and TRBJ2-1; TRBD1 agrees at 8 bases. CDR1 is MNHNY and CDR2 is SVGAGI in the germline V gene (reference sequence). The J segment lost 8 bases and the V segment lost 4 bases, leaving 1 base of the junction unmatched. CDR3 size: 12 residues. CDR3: CASSSTGDEQFF. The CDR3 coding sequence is TGTGCCAGCAGTTCGACAGGGGATGAGCAGTTCTTC.

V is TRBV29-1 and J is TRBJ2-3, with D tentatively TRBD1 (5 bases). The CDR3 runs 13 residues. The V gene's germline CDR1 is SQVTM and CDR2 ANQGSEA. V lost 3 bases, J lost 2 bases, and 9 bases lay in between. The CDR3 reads CSVDDSFTDTQYF. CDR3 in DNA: TGCAGCGTTGATGACAGCTTCACAGATACGCAGTATTTT.

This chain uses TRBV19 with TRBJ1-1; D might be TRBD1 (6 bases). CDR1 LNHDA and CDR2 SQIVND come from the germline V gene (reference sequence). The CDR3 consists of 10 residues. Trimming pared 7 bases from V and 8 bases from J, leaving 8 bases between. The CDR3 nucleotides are TGTGCCAGTATTCAGGGGGAAGCTTTCTTT. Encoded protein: CASIQGEAFF.

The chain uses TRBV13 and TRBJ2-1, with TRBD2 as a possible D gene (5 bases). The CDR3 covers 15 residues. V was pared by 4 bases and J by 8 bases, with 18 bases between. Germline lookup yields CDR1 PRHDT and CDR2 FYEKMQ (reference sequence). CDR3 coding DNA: TGTGCCAGCAGCTCGGTCGGAGAGGGCCTCGATGAGCAGTTCTTC. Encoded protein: CASSSVGEGLDEQFF.

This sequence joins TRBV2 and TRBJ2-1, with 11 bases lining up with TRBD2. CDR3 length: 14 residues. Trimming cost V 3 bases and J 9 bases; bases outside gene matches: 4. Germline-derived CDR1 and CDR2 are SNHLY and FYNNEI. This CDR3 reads CASSDGSGGAEQFF. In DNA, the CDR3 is TGTGCCAGCAGTGACGGTAGCGGGGGGGCTGAGCAGTTCTTC.

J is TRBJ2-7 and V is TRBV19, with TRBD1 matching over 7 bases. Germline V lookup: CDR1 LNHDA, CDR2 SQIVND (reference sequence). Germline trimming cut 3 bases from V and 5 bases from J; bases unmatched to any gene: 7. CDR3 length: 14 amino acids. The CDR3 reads CASSITGVYHEQYF. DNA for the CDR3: TGTGCCAGTAGTATCACAGGGGTCTACCACGAGCAGTACTTC.

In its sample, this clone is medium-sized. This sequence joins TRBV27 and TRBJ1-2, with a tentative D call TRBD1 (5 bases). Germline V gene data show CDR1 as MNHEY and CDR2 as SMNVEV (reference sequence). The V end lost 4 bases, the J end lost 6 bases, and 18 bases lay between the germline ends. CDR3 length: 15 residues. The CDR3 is CASSYAGTPRDGYTF. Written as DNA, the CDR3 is TGTGCCAGCAGTTACGCCGGGACGCCGAGGGATGGCTACACCTTC.

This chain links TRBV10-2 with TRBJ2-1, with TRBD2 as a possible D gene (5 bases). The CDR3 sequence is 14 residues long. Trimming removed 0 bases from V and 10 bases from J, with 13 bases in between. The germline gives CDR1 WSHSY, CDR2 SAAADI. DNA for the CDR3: TGCGCCAGCAGTGAGTCGATCAGGACTCGCGAGCAGTTCTTC. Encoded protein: CASSESIRTREQFF.

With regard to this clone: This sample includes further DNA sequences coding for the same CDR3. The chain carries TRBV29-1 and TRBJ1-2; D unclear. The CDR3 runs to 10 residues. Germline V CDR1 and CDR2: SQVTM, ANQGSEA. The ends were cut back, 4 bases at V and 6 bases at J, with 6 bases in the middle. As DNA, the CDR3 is TGCAGCGTTGCAGGTAATGGCTACACCTTC. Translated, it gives CSVAGNGYTF.

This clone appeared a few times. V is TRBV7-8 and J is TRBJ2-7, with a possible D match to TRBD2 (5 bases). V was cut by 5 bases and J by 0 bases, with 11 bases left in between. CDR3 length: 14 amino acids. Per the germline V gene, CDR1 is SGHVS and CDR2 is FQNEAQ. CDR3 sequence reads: CASSPVGSSYEQYF. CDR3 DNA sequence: TGTGCCAGCAGCCCGGTGGGGAGCTCCTACGAGCAGTACTTC.

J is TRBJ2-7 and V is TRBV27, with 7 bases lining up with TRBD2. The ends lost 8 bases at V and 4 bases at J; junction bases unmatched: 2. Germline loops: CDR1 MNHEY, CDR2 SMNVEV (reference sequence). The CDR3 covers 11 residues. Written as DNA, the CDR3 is TGTGCCAGCGGGGAGGGGTACGAGCAGTACTTC. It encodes CASGEGYEQYF.

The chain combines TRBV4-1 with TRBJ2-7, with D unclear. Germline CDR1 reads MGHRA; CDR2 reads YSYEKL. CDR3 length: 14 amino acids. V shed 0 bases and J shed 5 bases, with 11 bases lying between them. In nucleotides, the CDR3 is TGCGCCAGCAGCCAAGACCACGTAGTCGACGAGCAGTACTTC. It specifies CASSQDHVVDEQYF.

The CDR3 nucleotides are TGCGCCAGCAGCCCGGAAGGGACAGGGGGTGGCACTGAAGCTTTCTTT. It codes for CASSPEGTGGGTEAFF. This rearrangement joins TRBV4-3 to TRBJ1-1, with 11 bases that match TRBD1. CDR3 length: 16 amino acids. Germline lookup yields CDR1 LGHNA and CDR2 YSLEER. Unmatched junction bases numbered 8, after V lost 4 bases and J lost 4 bases.

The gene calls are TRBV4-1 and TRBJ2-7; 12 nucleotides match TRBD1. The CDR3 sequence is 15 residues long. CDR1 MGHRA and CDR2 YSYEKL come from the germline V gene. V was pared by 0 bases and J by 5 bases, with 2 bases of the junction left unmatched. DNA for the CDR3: TGCGCCAGCAGCCAAGAGGGGACAGGGGGCGACGAGCAGTACTTC. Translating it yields CASSQEGTGGDEQYF.